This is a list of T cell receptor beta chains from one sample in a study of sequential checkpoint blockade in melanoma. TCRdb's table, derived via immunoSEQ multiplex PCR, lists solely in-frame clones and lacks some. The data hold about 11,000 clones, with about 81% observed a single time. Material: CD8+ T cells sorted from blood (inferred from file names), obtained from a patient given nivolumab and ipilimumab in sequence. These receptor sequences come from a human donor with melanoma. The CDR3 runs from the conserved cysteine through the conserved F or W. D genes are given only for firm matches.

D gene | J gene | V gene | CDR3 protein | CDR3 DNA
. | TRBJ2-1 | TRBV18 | CASSPTGFYNEQFF | TGTGCCAGCTCACCAACAGGGTTCTACAATGAGCAGTTCTTC
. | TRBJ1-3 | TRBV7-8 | CASSLEASGNTIYF | TGTGCCAGCAGCTTGGAGGCCTCTGGAAACACCATATATTTT
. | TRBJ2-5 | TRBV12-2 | CASRSLRGGGWETQYF | TGTGCAAGTCGCTCCCTTAGAGGGGGTGGATGGGAGACCCAGTACTTC
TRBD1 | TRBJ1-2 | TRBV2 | CASSISTGGYGYTF | TGTGCCAGCAGCATCTCGACAGGGGGCTATGGCTACACCTTC
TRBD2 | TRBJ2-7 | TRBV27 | CASSSDSGGSGSYEQYF | TGTGCCAGCAGTTCAGATAGCGGGGGGTCGGGGTCCTACGAGCAGTACTTC
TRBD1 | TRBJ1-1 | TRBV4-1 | CASSRSPGQQSEAFF | TGCGCCAGCAGCCGGTCGCCGGGACAGCAGTCTGAAGCTTTCTTT
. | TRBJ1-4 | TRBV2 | CASSEHGGINEKLFF | TGTGCCAGCAGTGAACACGGGGGGATTAATGAAAAACTGTTTTTT
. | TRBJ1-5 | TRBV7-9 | CASSLGQLNQPQHF | TGTGCCAGCAGCTTAGGACAGCTCAATCAGCCCCAGCATTTT
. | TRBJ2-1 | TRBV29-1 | CSVVGDWVVYNEQFF | TGCAGCGTTGTTGGGGACTGGGTTGTGTACAATGAGCAGTTCTTC
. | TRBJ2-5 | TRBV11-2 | CASSLDSLQETQYF | TGTGCCAGCAGCTTGGACAGCTTACAAGAGACCCAGTACTTC
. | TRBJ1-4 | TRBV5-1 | CASSLEGGVGEKLFF | TGCGCCAGCAGCTTGGAAGGCGGGGTAGGGGAAAAACTGTTTTTT
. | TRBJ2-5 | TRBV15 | CATSSQTGRRETQYF | TGTGCCACCAGCAGCCAGACAGGGAGGCGGGAGACCCAGTACTTC
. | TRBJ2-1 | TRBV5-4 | CASSLSANEQFF | TGTGCCAGCAGCTTGTCCGCGAATGAGCAGTTCTTC
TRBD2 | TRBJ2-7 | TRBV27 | CASSLIGTSGTSEQYF | TGTGCCAGCAGTTTAATAGGGACTAGCGGGACTTCCGAGCAGTACTTC
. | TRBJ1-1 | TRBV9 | CASSPGGANTEAFF | TGTGCCAGCAGCCCCGGTGGTGCGAACACTGAAGCTTTCTTT